One and the same sample provided the 23 T cell receptor beta chains below, sequenced in a study of graft-versus-host responses after intestinal transplantation. The repertoire was sequenced with immunoSEQ multiplex PCR; TCRdb's copy has only in-frame clones and lacks some. The data show approximately 90,000 clones, around 92% seen once. What these receptors recognize is not known. The sample here was unstimulated CD8+ T cells sorted from spleen or lymph node cells, taken before transplant. The receptor source for this set is a human donor who was the organ donor for an intestinal transplant.

In DNA form, the CDR3 reads TGTGCCAGCAGAAGACTAGCTTGGACCGAGGCCAGCTCCTACAATGAGCAGTTCTTC. This translates into CASRRLAWTEASSYNEQFF. The gene calls are TRBV27 and TRBJ2-1; 7 nucleotides match TRBD2. The length of the CDR3 is 19 residues. Germline CDR1 reads MNHEY; CDR2 reads SMNVEV (reference sequence). Trimming at V came to 6 bases and at J to 0 bases, leaving 17 bases not matched to a gene.

The J gene is TRBJ2-7, the V gene TRBV9, with D possibly matching TRBD2 (5 bases). The V gene lost 4 bases and the J gene lost 0 bases, with 14 bases spanning the gap. The germline gives CDR1 SGDLS, CDR2 YYNGEE. The CDR3 sequence is 15 residues long. Here the CDR3 DNA reads TGTGCCAGCAGCCTTTCGGGGTCATCCTCCTACGAGCAGTACTTC. This translates into CASSLSGSSSYEQYF.

The CDR3 loop reads CASSVADSNYGYTF. The CDR3 DNA reads as TGTGCCAGCAGCGTAGCTGACAGTAACTATGGCTACACCTTC. This chain links TRBV9 with TRBJ1-2, with D maybe TRBD1 (5 bases). This CDR3 has 14 residues. Germline values: CDR1 SGDLS, CDR2 YYNGEE. V was pared by 0 bases and J by 1 base, with 7 bases between. The entire variable domain, with the rest obtained from reference TRBV9 and TRBJ1-2, is as follows: DSGVTQTPKHLITATGQRVTLRCSPRSGDLSVYWYQQSLDQGLQFLIQYYNGEERAKGNILERFSAQQFPDLHSELNLSSLELGDSALYFCASSVADSNYGYTFGSGTRLTVV.

V and J are TRBV4-3 and TRBJ1-1, with unresolved D. V was cut by 0 bases and J by 0 bases, with 8 bases left in between. The CDR3 has 15 amino acids. The germline gives CDR1 LGHNA, CDR2 YSLEER. This CDR3 is CASSQDEVMNTEAFF. DNA for the CDR3: TGCGCCAGCAGCCAAGACGAGGTCATGAACACTGAAGCTTTCTTT.

The CDR3, as DNA: TGTGCCAGCAGCTTACCGGGGACAGGGGATTGGGGTAGGGGTGGGTCCGAGCAGTACTTC. Translated: CASSLPGTGDWGRGGSEQYF. The chain combines TRBV11-3 with TRBJ2-7; TRBD1 agrees at 10 bases. Germline V gene lookup returns CDR1 SGHNT and CDR2 YENEEA. This CDR3 is 20 amino acids long. V trimming: 2 bases; J trimming: 6 bases; junction bases outside the gene matches: 22.

V and J are TRBV9 and TRBJ2-2; 8 bases are a match to TRBD2. From germline, CDR1 is SGDLS and CDR2 YYNGEE. V lost 4 bases to trimming and J lost 3 bases; unmatched junction nucleotides: 8. This CDR3 has 16 residues. CDR3 in amino acids: CASSSVAGKDTGELFF. The CDR3 DNA follows: TGTGCCAGCAGCTCCGTAGCGGGAAAAGACACCGGGGAGCTGTTTTTT.

The chain is built from TRBV29-1 and TRBJ1-1, with D unclear. This CDR3 has 15 amino acids. Germline V CDR1 and CDR2: SQVTM, ANQGSEA. The V gene lost 0 bases and the J gene lost 6 bases, with 17 bases spanning the gap. In nucleotides, the CDR3 is TGCAGCGTTGAAGATTCCCCCGGGGAATTTGCTGAAGCTTTCTTT. As protein: CSVEDSPGEFAEAFF.

The rearrangement uses TRBV9 and TRBJ1-6, with 12 bases matching TRBD1. CDR3 size: 17 residues. Germline V gives CDR1 SGDLS, CDR2 YYNGEE. With V trimmed by 0 bases and J by 8 bases, 6 bases remained unmatched. CDR3 DNA: TGTGCCAGCAGCGTAGAGAGGGACAGGGGGCAGGATTCACCCCTCCACTTT. It yields the protein CASSVERDRGQDSPLHF.

The genes are TRBV27 and TRBJ2-7, with D possibly matching TRBD1 (6 bases). The germline V gene has CDR1 MNHEY and CDR2 SMNVEV (reference sequence). The V end lost 6 bases, the J end lost 2 bases, and 11 bases lay between the germline ends. There are 13 residues in the CDR3. CDR3 protein: CASSRDTTYEQYF. In nucleotides, the CDR3 is TGTGCCAGCAGCCGGGACACCACCTACGAGCAGTACTTC.

The chain recombines TRBV2 with TRBJ2-3; 7 nucleotides line up with TRBD2. V dropped 10 bases and J dropped 4; count of bases not matched to a gene: 8. The CDR3 extends over 13 amino acids. Germline V gene data show CDR1 as SNHLY and CDR2 as FYNNEI. CDR3 sequence reads: CANQAGVSDTQYF. The DNA for the CDR3 is TGTGCCAACCAGGCGGGGGTCTCAGATACGCAGTATTTT.

Remarks on this clone: Other DNA variants within this sample encode the same CDR3. The rearrangement uses TRBV9 and TRBJ2-3, with 10 bases identical to TRBD2. The CDR3 consists of 14 residues. V gave up 3 bases and J gave up 3 bases; unmatched junction bases: 1. Germline V gives CDR1 SGDLS, CDR2 YYNGEE. In DNA, the CDR3 is TGTGCCAGCAGCGCTAGCGGGGGAACAGATACGCAGTATTTT. It specifies CASSASGGTDTQYF.

V usage is TRBV9 and J usage is TRBJ1-6, with TRBD1 as a possible D gene (5 bases). Germline V lookup: CDR1 SGDLS, CDR2 YYNGEE. This CDR3 comprises 15 residues. With 0 bases removed from V and 10 bases from J, the gap between germline ends came to 14 bases. The chain's CDR3 is CASSVEGTGESPLHF. The CDR3 DNA reads TGTGCCAGCAGCGTAGAAGGGACTGGGGAGTCACCCCTCCACTTT.

The gene calls are TRBV19 and TRBJ1-6; D remains unclear. Trimming removed 3 bases at V and 5 bases at J, with 8 bases between. The CDR3 has 14 amino acids. Germline V gene data show CDR1 as LNHDA and CDR2 as SQIVND (reference sequence). The CDR3 spells CASSIRRDNSPLHF. CDR3 coding DNA: TGTGCCAGTAGTATTAGGAGAGATAATTCACCCCTCCACTTT.

The V call is TRBV9, the J call TRBJ2-6; D is undetermined. CDR1 and CDR2 (germline): SGDLS, YYNGEE. The V end lost 0 bases, the J end lost 2 bases, and 6 bases lay between the germline ends. The CDR3 consists of 15 residues. The CDR3 is CASSVARAGANVLTF. CDR3 bases: TGTGCCAGCAGCGTAGCCCGCGCTGGGGCCAACGTCCTGACTTTC.

The gene calls are TRBV13 and TRBJ2-3; unclear D gene. Trimming shortened V by 5 bases and J by 8 bases, and 14 bases separated the two germline ends. Germline V lookup: CDR1 PRHDT, CDR2 FYEKMQ (reference sequence). The CDR3 sequence is 13 residues long. The CDR3 sequence is CASSPRLKATQYF. The CDR3 region has the DNA TGTGCCAGCAGCCCCCGACTGAAAGCTACGCAGTATTTT.

This chain joins TRBV9 and TRBJ2-7, with D unclear. V lost 2 bases to trimming and J lost 3 bases, with 6 bases between them. The CDR3 sequence is 12 residues long. Germline V lookup: CDR1 SGDLS, CDR2 YYNGEE. The CDR3 protein is CASSVPFYEQYF. CDR3 bases: TGTGCCAGCAGCGTTCCTTTCTACGAGCAGTACTTC.

This clone was detected once. This chain uses TRBV6-1 with TRBJ2-1, with 8 positions matching TRBD1. Germline V gives CDR1 MNHNS, CDR2 SASEGT. The ends lost 6 bases at V and 8 bases at J; junction bases unmatched: 3. The CDR3 contains 12 residues. Here the CDR3 reads CASRAGGDEQFF. In DNA, the CDR3 is TGTGCCAGCAGAGCAGGGGGCGATGAGCAGTTCTTC.

The V call is TRBV27, the J call TRBJ2-4; 8 bases align to TRBD2. Germline V gene data show CDR1 as MNHEY and CDR2 as SMNVEV (reference sequence). CDR3 length: 15 residues. V trimming: 5 bases; J trimming: 3 bases; junction bases outside the gene matches: 6. CDR3 bases: TGTGCCAGCAGTCACCGGGGGGGAGGCAAAAACATTCAGTACTTC. It yields the protein CASSHRGGGKNIQYF.

The chain couples TRBV4-1 to TRBJ2-2; TRBD2 aligns across 11 bases. From germline, CDR1 is MGHRA and CDR2 YSYEKL. The J segment lost 7 bases and the V segment lost 3 bases, leaving 4 bases of the junction unmatched. The CDR3 length is 15 residues. DNA of the CDR3: TGCGCCAGCAGCCAGTATAGCGGGGGGGGCGGGGAGCTGTTTTTT. Translated: CASSQYSGGGGELFF.

By share, this clone ranks as medium-sized. The genes are TRBV6-6 and TRBJ2-7, with D unclear. The CDR3 totals 14 residues. Trimming stripped 2 bases from V and 0 bases from J, with 8 bases between. Germline values: CDR1 MNHNY, CDR2 SVGAGI (reference sequence). DNA for the CDR3: TGTGCCAGCAGTTACGCCCCTAACTCCTACGAGCAGTACTTC. Its translation is CASSYAPNSYEQYF.

V gene TRBV11-1 combines with J gene TRBJ2-5; D remains ambiguous. Germline loops: CDR1 SGHAT, CDR2 FQDESV (reference sequence). V shed 1 base and J shed 1 base, with 19 bases lying between them. This CDR3 region has 18 residues. In DNA, the CDR3 is TGTGCCAGCAGCTTAGGCCACGGCGACATTGCCCTCCAAGAGACCCAGTACTTC. Protein product: CASSLGHGDIALQETQYF.

This chain uses TRBV13 with TRBJ1-1, with D perhaps matching TRBD1 (6 bases). This CDR3 has 13 amino acids. Germline V gene sequence: CDR1 PRHDT, CDR2 FYEKMQ (reference sequence). The ends were cut back, 8 bases at V and 0 bases at J, with 10 bases in the middle. This CDR3 is CASQGGMNTEAFF. The CDR3 nucleotides read TGTGCCAGCCAAGGGGGAATGAACACTGAAGCTTTCTTT.

About this clone: This same CDR3 is encoded by further DNA sequences in the sample. The V call is TRBV6-5, the J call TRBJ1-2, with D perhaps TRBD1 (5 bases). There are 11 residues in the CDR3. The germline CDR1 and CDR2 sequences are MNHEY and SVGAGI. V lost 5 bases and J lost 5, with 6 bases in between. CDR3 region: CASSTGYGYTF. DNA of the CDR3: TGTGCCAGCAGTACAGGTTATGGCTACACCTTC.